The next 12 T cell receptor beta chains were all read from a single sample in a study of T cell responses to AZD1222 COVID-19 vaccine. The assay was immunoSEQ multiplex PCR, and TCRdb's table has in-frame clones only and misses some. The table lists approximately 150,000 clones, 85% to 90% of them singletons, with 1.5% to 2% in the top ten. Source: peripheral blood, taken on day 0 of AZD1222 vaccination. The receptors come from an adult in good health.

The CDR3 nucleotides read TGCGCCAGCAGCTTGGGTGGGACTGGGGGAGAGACCCAGTACTTC. It translates to CASSLGGTGGETQYF. This sequence joins TRBV5-1 and TRBJ2-5, with D tentatively TRBD2 (6 bases). V was clipped by 0 bases and J by 4 bases, with 13 bases between them. The V gene's germline CDR1 is SGHRS and CDR2 YFSETQ. This CDR3 contains 15 residues.

V and J are TRBV7-3 and TRBJ1-2; a weak D match, TRBD1 (6 bases). Trimming took off 6 bases at V and 2 bases at J, with 16 bases between the two ends. Germline V gene lookup returns CDR1 SGHTA and CDR2 FQGTGA. This CDR3 has 15 amino acids. Here the CDR3 DNA reads TGTGCCAGCAGAGAGCAGGGGCGAGGAAACTATGGCTACACCTTC. This translates into CASREQGRGNYGYTF.

J is TRBJ2-1 and V is TRBV7-3, with 8 nucleotides matching TRBD2. CDR1 is SGHTA and CDR2 is FQGTGA in the germline V gene. V lost 0 bases and J lost 7; bases outside the gene matches: 5. The CDR3 loop spans 15 amino acids. CDR3 sequence reads: CASSLTAGVQNEQFF. The DNA of the CDR3 is TGTGCCAGCAGCTTAACAGCGGGAGTTCAGAATGAGCAGTTCTTC.

This chain links TRBV4-2 with TRBJ1-6; no clear D. Germline CDR1 is LGHNA and CDR2 is YNFKEQ. V was cut by 0 bases and J by 5 bases, with 14 bases left in between. The CDR3 is 17 amino acids. The CDR3 nucleotides read TGTGCCAGCAGCCAAGATGGGTTGGTTTTTGATAATTCACCCCTCCACTTT. Its protein product is CASSQDGLVFDNSPLHF.

The chain joins TRBV4-2 to TRBJ1-4; 7 nucleotides line up with TRBD1. The V and J ends lost 10 bases and 5 bases, in that order; junction bases with no gene match: 7. The CDR3 is 13 amino acids. Germline V lookup: CDR1 LGHNA, CDR2 YNFKEQ. The CDR3 DNA follows: TGTGCCACAACAGGGGCCAAAAATGAAAAACTGTTTTTT. Translated: CATTGAKNEKLFF.

The V gene is TRBV10-3, the J gene TRBJ2-1; D may be TRBD2 (5 bases). CDR1 and CDR2 from the germline V gene are ENHRY and SYGVKD. V dropped 7 bases and J dropped 6 bases, with 13 bases sitting between them. The CDR3 loop spans 13 amino acids. CDR3 sequence: CAIKADALNEQFF. The CDR3 nucleotides read TGTGCCATCAAAGCGGACGCACTCAATGAGCAGTTCTTC.

This clone was seen once. The chain links TRBV5-8 to TRBJ1-4, with TRBD1 identical over 8 bases. There are 16 residues in the CDR3. Trimming at V came to 4 bases and at J to 0 bases, leaving 5 bases not matched to a gene. Per germline, CDR1 SGHTS and CDR2 YDEGEE. CDR3 in amino acids: CASSGRDRTTNEKLFF. The DNA of the CDR3 is TGTGCCAGCAGCGGAAGGGACAGGACAACTAATGAAAAACTGTTTTTT.

The V and J genes are TRBV7-8 and TRBJ2-2, with a possible D match to TRBD1 (6 bases). V was shortened by 7 bases and J by 2 bases, with 11 bases between the two germline ends. The length of the CDR3 is 14 residues. Looked up from germline, CDR1 is SGHVS and CDR2 is FQNEAQ. For the CDR3, the DNA is TGTGCCAGCATCCGGACAGTTAACACCGGGGAGCTGTTTTTT. Translation gives CASIRTVNTGELFF.

The chain is built from TRBV19 and TRBJ1-1, with 10 bases matching TRBD1. J was trimmed by 5 bases and V by 4 bases; bases with no gene match: 10. This CDR3 contains 16 residues. CDR1 is LNHDA and CDR2 is SQIVND in the germline V gene (reference sequence). The CDR3 reads CASSTLDRGPTTEAFF. CDR3 coding DNA: TGTGCCAGTAGTACCCTCGACAGGGGGCCTACGACTGAAGCTTTCTTT. The variable domain in full, completed from reference TRBV19 and TRBJ1-1, reads DGGITQSPKYLFRKEGQNVTLSCEQNLNHDAMYWYRQDPGQGLRLIYYSQIVNDFQKGDIAEGYSVSREKKESFPLTVTSAQKNPTAFYLCASSTLDRGPTTEAFFGQGTRLTVV.

This clone has more than one count but fewer than ten. This rearrangement joins TRBV7-9 to TRBJ2-1, with unresolved D. The germline gives CDR1 SEHNR, CDR2 FQNEAQ (reference sequence). Trimming left V 4 bases short and J 8 bases short, with 15 bases between. The CDR3 totals 14 residues. The CDR3, as DNA: TGTGCCAGCAGCTCCTGGAGTAACGGCGATGAGCAGTTCTTC. This codes for CASSSWSNGDEQFF.

The chain recombines TRBV7-9 with TRBJ2-5; no reliable D call. Trimming cost V 0 bases and J 2 bases, with 13 bases left between them. CDR1 SEHNR and CDR2 FQNEAQ come from the germline V gene (reference sequence). The CDR3 contains 16 residues. DNA of the CDR3: TGTGCCAGCAGCTTAGCCGTTCGGGCCCTGCAAGAGACCCAGTACTTC. Its protein product is CASSLAVRALQETQYF.

This sequence joins TRBV29-1 and TRBJ2-7, with 8 positions matching TRBD1. CDR3 length equals 16 residues. CDR1 and CDR2 from the germline V gene are SQVTM and ANQGSEA. V was pared by 0 bases and J by 2 bases, with 9 bases of the junction left unmatched. The CDR3 loop reads CSVEDRRDRKTYEQYV. For the CDR3, the DNA is TGCAGCGTTGAAGACCGGCGGGACAGGAAAACCTACGAGCAGTACGTC.